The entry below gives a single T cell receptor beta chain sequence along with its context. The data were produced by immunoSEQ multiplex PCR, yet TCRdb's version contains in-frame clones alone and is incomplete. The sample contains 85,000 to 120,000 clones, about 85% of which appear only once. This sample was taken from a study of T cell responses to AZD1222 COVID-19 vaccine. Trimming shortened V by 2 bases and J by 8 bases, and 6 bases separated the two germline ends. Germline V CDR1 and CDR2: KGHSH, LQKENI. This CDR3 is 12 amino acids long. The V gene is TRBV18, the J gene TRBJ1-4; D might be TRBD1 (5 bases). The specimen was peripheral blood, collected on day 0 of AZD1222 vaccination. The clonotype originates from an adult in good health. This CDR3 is CASSPEGEKLFF. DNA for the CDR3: TGTGCCAGCTCACCAGAGGGGGAAAAACTGTTTTTT.